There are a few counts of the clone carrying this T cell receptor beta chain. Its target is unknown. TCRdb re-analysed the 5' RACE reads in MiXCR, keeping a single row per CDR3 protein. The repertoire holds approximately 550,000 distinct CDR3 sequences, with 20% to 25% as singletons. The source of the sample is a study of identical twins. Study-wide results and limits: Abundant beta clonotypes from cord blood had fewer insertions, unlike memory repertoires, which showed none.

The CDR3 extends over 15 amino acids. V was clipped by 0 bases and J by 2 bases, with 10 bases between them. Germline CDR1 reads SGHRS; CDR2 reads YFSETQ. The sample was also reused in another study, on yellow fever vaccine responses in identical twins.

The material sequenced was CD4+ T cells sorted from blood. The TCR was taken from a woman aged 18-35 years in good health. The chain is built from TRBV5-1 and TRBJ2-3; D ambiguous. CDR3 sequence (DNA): TGCGCCAGCAGCTTGGCCCTGGGATCCACAGATACGCAGTATTTT. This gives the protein CASSLALGSTDTQYF.